Given below is one T cell receptor (beta chain) in context. Its binding antigen is unknown. Within one base of it there is no much larger clone, and no base qualities were kept. These data originate in a study of blood T cell repertoires in COVID-19 (dated by TCRdb to between 2020 and 2021). Regarding the complete study: Samples covering the acute and convalescent phases of COVID-19 were provided by collaborators in the United States, Italy and Spain. The material from the prospective study consisted of cDNA or gDNA derived from T cells, B-cell-depleted T cells, or PBMCs. Subjects who had been exposed to COVID-19, were actively infected with it, or had recovered from it provided the deeply sampled blood TCRbeta repertoires that made up the dataset. The repertoires were released in a freely available public database intended as a resource for research on the immune response to SARS-CoV-2. The samples were drawn from the first 160 participants of the ongoing ImmuneRACE study and from 1,254 subjects provided by 6 global collaborators. The sample metadata nearly always contained a de-identified subject ID, COVID-19 status, age in years and sex. Where available, HLA class I and class II types were taken from metadata supplied by the sample provider and were not determined by assay-based typing. Here is what the overall study found, with its caveats: Clinical and demographic metadata were provided uncurated, with the amount varying by source and participant.

In the prospective study, participants were about 18 to 89 years old, resided in fewer than 25 geographic areas of the United States, and were enrolled through a virtual design. In the prospective study, cohorts were assigned on the basis of participant-reported clinical history obtained from a screening survey and a study questionnaire. Exposed participants had been in contact, within 2 weeks of entering the study, with a person who had a PCR-confirmed or clinician-diagnosed case of COVID-19. In the prospective study, whole blood, serum and a nasopharyngeal or oropharyngeal swab were collected from each participant by mobile phlebotomists. Prospective study participants could optionally give additional blood draws and questionnaires over an approximately 2-month period. Prospective study blood samples were shipped either frozen or at room temperature before DNA extraction. CDR1 and CDR2 are read off the germline V gene as KGHDR and SFDVKD. The CDR3 spans 17 residues, from the cysteine through the phenylalanine. Solely the CDR3 DNA is kept, with 51 bases framed from the first base. V ends up 1 base short and J 0 bases short, with an unmatched junction base count of 4.

TCRbeta CDR3 regions were amplified from genomic DNA by means of the immunoSEQ Assay, a bias-controlled multiplex PCR. Per the source publication's procedure: Within the assay, amplification of reference gene primers was used to estimate how many nucleated cells each sample contained. To quantify the absolute abundance of each unique TCRbeta CDR3 rearrangement, sequence reads were collapsed and filtered. For each sample, productive Simpson clonality was calculated as the square root of Simpson's diversity index over productive rearrangements. Sourced from immuneACCESS, this table was stored by TCRdb with only in-frame sequences that have V and J called. A share of the clones is absent; for the studies checked, an unresolved V gene accounts for under half, and the remainder has no known explanation. The V and J calls and the clone size are those of that table, but D and trimming were determined from the DNA. Present in this sample are more than 300,000 clones, around nine tenths of which were seen just once. The ten biggest clones cover 3% to 5% of the sample.

The receptor's source is a woman aged 30 to 39 who had been exposed to COVID-19. This sequence uses TRBV24-1 and TRBJ2-2; 7 bases in the middle match TRBD2. Sequencing was carried out using PBMCs or T cells enriched from blood (not recorded which). DNA sequence: TGTGCCACCAGTGATTTAGCGGGGACCGCGAACACCGGGGAGCTGTTTTTT. Its coded protein is CATSDLAGTANTGELFF.